This TCR beta chain originates from a study of shared clonotypes between healthy human individuals. Sequencing was performed with immunoSEQ multiplex PCR; in TCRdb, only in-frame clones are kept and a portion is missing. The profile shows about 700,000 clones, roughly 94% of them singletons. J gave up 4 bases and V 4 bases, and 12 bases lay outside the gene matches. CDR1 and CDR2 (germline): MNHEY, SMNVEV (reference sequence). The CDR3 covers 17 residues. CD45RO negativity and positive selection for CCR7 defined naive CD8 cells, a population that excluded terminally differentiated effector memory CD45RA+ cells.

The receptor's source is a man aged 25 to 40 in good health. The rearrangement links TRBV27 to TRBJ1-2, with TRBD1 matching 10 bases. Sequenced material: naive CD8+ T cells sorted from blood. Here the CDR3 reads CASSSTRQGAMAYGYTF. CDR3 nucleotide sequence: TGTGCCAGCAGTTCAACCCGACAGGGGGCAATGGCCTATGGCTACACCTTC.